This passage covers 2 T cell receptor beta chains from one sample sequenced in a study of T cell responses to AZD1222 COVID-19 vaccine. Some clones are missing from TCRdb's copy, which holds only in-frame ones; the method was immunoSEQ multiplex PCR. Among about 110,000 clones listed, 84% were seen once. Sequencing was performed on peripheral blood, taken on day 0 of AZD1222 vaccination. The receptor set was obtained from an adult in good health.

The rearrangement links TRBV19 to TRBJ2-3, with D tentatively TRBD2 (6 bases). There are 14 residues in the CDR3. The germline gives CDR1 LNHDA, CDR2 SQIVND (reference sequence). V was clipped by 5 bases and J by 6 bases, with 15 bases between them. In nucleotides, the CDR3 is TGTGCCAGTAGTCCAGGTTGGAGGGCGGATACGCAGTATTTT. Amino acids: CASSPGWRADTQYF.

This clone was seen ten or more times. This chain links TRBV10-3 with TRBJ1-3; weak D call: TRBD1 (6 bases). This CDR3 contains 13 residues. In germline, CDR1 is ENHRY, CDR2 SYGVKD. Trimming shortened V by 6 bases and J by 0 bases, and 6 bases separated the two germline ends. CDR3 amino acids: CAIRDSSGNTIYF. As DNA, the CDR3 is TGTGCCATCAGGGACAGCTCTGGAAACACCATATATTTT.